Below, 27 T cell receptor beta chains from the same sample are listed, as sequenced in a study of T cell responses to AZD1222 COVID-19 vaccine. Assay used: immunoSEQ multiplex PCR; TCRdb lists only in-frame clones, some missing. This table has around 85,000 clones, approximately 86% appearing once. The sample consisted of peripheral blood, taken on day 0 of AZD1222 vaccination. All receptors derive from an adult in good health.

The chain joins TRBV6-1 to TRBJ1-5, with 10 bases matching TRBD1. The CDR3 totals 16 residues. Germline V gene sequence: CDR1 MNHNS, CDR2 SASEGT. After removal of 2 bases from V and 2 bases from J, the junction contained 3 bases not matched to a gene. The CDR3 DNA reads TGTGCCAGCAGTGAATTTGGGACAGGGGGCAATCAGCCCCAGCATTTT. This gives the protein CASSEFGTGGNQPQHF.

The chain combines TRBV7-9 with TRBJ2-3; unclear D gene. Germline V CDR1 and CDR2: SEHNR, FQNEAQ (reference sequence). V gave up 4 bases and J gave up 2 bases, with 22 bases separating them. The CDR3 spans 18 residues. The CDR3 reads CASSSNVMGFSPTDTQYF. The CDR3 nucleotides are TGTGCCAGCAGCTCGAACGTCATGGGGTTCTCCCCCACAGATACGCAGTATTTT.

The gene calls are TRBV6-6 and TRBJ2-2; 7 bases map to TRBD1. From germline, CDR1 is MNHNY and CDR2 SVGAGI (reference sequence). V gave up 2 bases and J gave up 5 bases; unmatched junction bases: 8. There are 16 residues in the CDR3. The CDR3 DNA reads TGTGCCAGCAGTTACGGTGCAGGGGGAACTACCGGGGAGCTGTTTTTT. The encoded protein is CASSYGAGGTTGELFF.

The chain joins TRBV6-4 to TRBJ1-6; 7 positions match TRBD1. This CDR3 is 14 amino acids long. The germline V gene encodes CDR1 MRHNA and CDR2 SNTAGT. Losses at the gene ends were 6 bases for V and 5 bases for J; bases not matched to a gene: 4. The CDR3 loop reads CASSHGTDNSPLHF. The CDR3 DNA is TGTGCCAGCAGCCACGGGACAGATAATTCACCCCTCCACTTT.

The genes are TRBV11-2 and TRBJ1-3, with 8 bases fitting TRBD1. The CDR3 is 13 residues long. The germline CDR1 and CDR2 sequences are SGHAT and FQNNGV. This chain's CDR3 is CATRGLGGNTIYF. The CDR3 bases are TGTGCGACCAGGGGGCTTGGTGGAAACACCATATATTTT. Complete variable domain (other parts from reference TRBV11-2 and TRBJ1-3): EAGVAQSPRYKIIEKRQSVAFWCNPISGHATLYWYQQILGQGPKLLIQFQNNGVVDDSQLPKDRFSAERLKGVDSTLKIQPAKLEDSAVYLCATRGLGGNTIYFGEGSWLTVV.

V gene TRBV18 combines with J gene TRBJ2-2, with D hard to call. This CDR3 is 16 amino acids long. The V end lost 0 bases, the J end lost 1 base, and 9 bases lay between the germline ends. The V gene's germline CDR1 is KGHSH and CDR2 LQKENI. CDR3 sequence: CASSPPSLRNTGELFF. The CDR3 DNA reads TGTGCCAGCTCACCACCGAGCCTCAGGAACACCGGGGAGCTGTTTTTT.

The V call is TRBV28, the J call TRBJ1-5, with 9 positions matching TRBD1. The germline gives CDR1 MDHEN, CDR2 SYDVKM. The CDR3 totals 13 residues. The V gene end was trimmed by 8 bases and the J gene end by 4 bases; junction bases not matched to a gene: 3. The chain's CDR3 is CASHGQGNQPQHF. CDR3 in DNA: TGTGCCAGCCATGGACAGGGGAATCAGCCCCAGCATTTT.

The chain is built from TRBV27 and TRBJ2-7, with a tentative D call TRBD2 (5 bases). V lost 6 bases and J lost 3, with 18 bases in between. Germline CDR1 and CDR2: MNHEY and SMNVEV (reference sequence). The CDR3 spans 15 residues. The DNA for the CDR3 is TGTGCCAGCAGCGCAACACGGGGTTCGAGCTACGAGCAGTACTTC. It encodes CASSATRGSSYEQYF.

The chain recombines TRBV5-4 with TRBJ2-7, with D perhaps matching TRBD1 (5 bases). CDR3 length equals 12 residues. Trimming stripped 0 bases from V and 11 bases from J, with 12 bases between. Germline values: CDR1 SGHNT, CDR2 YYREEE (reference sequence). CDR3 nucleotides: TGTGCCAGCAGCTTGGTAGGTGTAGGGGAGTACTTC. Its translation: CASSLVGVGEYF.

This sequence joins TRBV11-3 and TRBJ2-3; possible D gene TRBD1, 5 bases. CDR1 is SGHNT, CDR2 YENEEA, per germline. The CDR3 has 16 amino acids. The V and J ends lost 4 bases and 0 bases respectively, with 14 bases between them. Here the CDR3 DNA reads TGTGCCAGCAGCTACCCCGACAGAACTAGCACAGATACGCAGTATTTT. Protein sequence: CASSYPDRTSTDTQYF.

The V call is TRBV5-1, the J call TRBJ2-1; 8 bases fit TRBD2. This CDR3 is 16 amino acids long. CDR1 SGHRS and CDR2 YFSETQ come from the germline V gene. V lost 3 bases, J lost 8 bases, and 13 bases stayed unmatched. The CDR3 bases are TGCGCCAGCAGCTCAGCCGCCGGGACTAGTCTGCATGAGCAGTTCTTC. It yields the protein CASSSAAGTSLHEQFF.

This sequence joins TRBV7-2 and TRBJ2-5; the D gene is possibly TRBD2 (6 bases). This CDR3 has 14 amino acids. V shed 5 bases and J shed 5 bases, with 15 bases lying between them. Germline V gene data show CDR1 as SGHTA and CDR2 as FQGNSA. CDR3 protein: CASSPGTRGETQYF. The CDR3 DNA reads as TGTGCCAGCAGCCCCGGGACTCGGGGGGAGACCCAGTACTTC. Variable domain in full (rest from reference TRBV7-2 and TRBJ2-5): GAGVSQSPSNKVTEKGKDVELRCDPISGHTALYWYRQSLGQGLEFLIYFQGNSAPDKSGLPSDRFSAERTGGSVSTLTIQRTQQEDSAVYLCASSPGTRGETQYFGPGTRLLVL.

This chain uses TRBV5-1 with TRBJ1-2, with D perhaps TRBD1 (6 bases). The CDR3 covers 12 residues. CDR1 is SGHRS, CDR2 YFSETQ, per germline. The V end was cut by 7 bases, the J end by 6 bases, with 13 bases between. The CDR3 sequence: CASHQTGHGYTF. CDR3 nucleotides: TGCGCCAGCCACCAAACAGGGCATGGCTACACCTTC. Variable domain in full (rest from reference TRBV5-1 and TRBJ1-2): KAGVTQTPRYLIKTRGQQVTLSCSPISGHRSVSWYQQTPGQGLQFLFEYFSETQRNKGNFPGRFSGRQFSNSRSEMNVSTLELGDSALYLCASHQTGHGYTFGSGTRLTVV.

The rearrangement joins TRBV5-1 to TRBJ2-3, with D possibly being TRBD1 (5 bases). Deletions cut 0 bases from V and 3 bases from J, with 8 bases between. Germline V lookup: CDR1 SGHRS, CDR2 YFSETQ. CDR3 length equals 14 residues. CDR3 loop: CASSLGQLTDTQYF. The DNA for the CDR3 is TGCGCCAGCAGCTTGGGACAGCTAACAGATACGCAGTATTTT. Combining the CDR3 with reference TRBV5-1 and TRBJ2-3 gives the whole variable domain KAGVTQTPRYLIKTRGQQVTLSCSPISGHRSVSWYQQTPGQGLQFLFEYFSETQRNKGNFPGRFSGRQFSNSRSEMNVSTLELGDSALYLCASSLGQLTDTQYFGPGTRLTVL.

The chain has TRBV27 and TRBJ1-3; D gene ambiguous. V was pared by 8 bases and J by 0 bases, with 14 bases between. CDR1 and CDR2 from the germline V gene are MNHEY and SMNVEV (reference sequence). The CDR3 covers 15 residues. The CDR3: CASRSTASSGNTIYF. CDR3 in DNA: TGTGCCAGCCGATCGACGGCTAGCTCTGGAAACACCATATATTTT.

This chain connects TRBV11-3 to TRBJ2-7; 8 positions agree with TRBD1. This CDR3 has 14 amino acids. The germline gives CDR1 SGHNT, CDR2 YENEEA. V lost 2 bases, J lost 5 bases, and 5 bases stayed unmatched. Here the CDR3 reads CASSLSGRGHEQYF. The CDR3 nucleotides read TGTGCCAGCAGCTTATCGGGCAGGGGGCACGAGCAGTACTTC.

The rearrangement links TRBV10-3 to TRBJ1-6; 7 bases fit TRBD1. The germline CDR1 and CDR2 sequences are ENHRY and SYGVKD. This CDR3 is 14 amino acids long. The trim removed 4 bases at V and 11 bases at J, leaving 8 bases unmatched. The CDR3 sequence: CAISVTTGMAPLHF. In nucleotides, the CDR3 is TGTGCCATCAGTGTCACGACAGGGATGGCACCCCTCCACTTT.

CDR3 loop: CASSNRVNSPLHF. Here the CDR3 DNA reads TGTGCCAGCAGCAACAGGGTGAATTCACCCCTCCACTTT. The chain recombines TRBV12-3 or TRBV12-4 with TRBJ1-6, with TRBD1 as a possible D gene (6 bases). The CDR3 extends over 13 amino acids. V dropped 6 bases and J dropped 7 bases, with 10 bases sitting between them.

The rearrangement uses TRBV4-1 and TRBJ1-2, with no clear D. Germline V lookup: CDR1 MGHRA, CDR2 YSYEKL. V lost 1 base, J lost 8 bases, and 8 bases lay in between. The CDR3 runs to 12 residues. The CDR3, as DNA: TGCGCCAGCAGCCAAGGGGAGGGCGGCTACACCTTC. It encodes CASSQGEGGYTF.

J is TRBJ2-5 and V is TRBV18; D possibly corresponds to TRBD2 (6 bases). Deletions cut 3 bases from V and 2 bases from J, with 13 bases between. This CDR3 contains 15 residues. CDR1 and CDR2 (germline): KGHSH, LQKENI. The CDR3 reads CASSPGVAEQETQYF. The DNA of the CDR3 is TGTGCCAGCTCACCGGGAGTAGCGGAACAAGAGACCCAGTACTTC.

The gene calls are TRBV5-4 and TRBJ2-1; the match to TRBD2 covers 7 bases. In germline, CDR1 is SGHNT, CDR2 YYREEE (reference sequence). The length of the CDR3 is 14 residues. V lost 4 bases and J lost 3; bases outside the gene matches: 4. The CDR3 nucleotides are TGTGCCAGCAGCGCCCGGGACTACTACAATGAGCAGTTCTTC. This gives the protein CASSARDYYNEQFF.

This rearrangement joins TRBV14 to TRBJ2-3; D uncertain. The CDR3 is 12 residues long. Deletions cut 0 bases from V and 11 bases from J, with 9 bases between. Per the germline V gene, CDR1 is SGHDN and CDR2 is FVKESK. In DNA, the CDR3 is TGTGCCAGCAGCCAAGATCGAGGCAGGCAGTATTTT. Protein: CASSQDRGRQYF.

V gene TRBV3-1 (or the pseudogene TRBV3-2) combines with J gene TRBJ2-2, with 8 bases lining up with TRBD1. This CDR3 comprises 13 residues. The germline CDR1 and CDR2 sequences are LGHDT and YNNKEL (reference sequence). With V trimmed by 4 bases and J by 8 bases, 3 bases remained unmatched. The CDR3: CASSLNRGGELFF. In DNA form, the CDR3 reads TGTGCCAGCAGCCTAAACAGGGGGGGGGAGCTGTTTTTT.

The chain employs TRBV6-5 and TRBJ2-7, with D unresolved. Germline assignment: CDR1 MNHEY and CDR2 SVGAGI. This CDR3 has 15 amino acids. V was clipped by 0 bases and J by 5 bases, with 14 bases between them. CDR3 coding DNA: TGTGCCAGCAGTTACTCGATTGTAGGGCTCCACGAGCAGTACTTC. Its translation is CASSYSIVGLHEQYF.

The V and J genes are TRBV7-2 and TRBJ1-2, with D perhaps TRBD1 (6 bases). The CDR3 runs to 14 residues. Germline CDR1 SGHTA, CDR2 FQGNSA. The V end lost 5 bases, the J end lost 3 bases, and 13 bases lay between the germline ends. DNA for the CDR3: TGTGCCAGCAGCGGAAGGGACACCCACTATGGCTACACCTTC. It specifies CASSGRDTHYGYTF.

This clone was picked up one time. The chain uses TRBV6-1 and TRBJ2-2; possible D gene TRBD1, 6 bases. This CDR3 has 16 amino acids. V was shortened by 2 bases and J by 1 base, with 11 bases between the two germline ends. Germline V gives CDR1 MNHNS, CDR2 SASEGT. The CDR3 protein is CASSETTGMNTGELFF. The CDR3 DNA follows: TGTGCCAGCAGTGAAACTACAGGGATGAACACCGGGGAGCTGTTTTTT.

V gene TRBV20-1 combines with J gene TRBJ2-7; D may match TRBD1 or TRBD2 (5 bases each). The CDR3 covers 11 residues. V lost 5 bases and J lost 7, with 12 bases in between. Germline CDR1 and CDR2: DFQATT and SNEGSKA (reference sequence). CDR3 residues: CSAGQSGEQYF. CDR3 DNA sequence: TGCAGTGCTGGACAATCGGGGGAGCAGTACTTC.